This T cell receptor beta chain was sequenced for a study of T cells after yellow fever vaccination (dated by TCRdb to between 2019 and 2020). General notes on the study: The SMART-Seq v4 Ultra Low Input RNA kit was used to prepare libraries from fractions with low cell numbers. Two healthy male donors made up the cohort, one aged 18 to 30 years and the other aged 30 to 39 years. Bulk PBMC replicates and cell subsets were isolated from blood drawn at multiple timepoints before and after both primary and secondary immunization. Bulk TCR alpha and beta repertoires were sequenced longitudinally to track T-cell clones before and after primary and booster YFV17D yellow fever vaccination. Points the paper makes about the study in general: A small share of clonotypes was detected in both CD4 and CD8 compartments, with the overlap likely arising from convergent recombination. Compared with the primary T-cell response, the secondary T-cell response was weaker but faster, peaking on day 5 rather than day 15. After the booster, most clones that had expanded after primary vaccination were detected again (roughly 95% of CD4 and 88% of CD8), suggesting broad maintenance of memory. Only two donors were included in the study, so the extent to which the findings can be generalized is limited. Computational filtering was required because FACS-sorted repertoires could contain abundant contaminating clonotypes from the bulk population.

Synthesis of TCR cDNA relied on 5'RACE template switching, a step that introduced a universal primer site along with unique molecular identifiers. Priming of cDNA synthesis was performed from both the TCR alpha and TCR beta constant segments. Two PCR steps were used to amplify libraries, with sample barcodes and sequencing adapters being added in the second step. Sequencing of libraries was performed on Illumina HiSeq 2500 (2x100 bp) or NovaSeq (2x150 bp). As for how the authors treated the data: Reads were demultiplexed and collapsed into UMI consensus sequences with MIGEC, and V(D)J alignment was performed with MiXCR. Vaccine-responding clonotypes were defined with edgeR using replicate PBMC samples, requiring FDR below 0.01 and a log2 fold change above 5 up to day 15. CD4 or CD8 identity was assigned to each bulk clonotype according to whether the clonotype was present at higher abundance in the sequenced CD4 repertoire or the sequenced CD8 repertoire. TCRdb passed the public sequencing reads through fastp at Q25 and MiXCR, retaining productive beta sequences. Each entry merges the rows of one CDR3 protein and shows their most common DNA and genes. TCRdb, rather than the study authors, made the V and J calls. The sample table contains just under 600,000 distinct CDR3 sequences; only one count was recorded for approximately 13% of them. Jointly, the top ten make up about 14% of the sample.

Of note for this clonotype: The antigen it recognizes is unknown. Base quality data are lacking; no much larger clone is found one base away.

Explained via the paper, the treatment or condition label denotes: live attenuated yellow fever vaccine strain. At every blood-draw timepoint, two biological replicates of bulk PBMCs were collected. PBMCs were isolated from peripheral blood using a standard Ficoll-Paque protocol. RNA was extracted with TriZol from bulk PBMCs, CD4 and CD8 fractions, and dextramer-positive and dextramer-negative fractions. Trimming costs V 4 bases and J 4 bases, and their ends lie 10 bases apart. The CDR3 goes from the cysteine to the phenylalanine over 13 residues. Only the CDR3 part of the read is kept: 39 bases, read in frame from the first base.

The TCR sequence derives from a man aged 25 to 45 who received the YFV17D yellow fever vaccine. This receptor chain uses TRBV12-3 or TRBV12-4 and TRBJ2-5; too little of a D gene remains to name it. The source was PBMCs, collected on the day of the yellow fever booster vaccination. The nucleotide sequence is TGTGCCAGCAGTTGGGGTTCAGGAGAGACCCAGTACTTC. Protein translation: CASSWGSGETQYF.